This note documents a single T cell receptor beta chain sequence. This clone came up a few times. Its antigen specificity is not known. Base qualities are not recorded, but no much larger clone differs from it by a single base. This entry belongs to a study of cytomegalovirus exposure and HLA in healthy donors (dated by TCRdb to the late 2010s). Broadly, across the study: An earlier analysis of fewer than 750 of the donors reported under 300 Gb of sequence data and 95 million to 140 million unique TCR beta sequences obtained from around 170 million T cells. Among 350 to 400 genotyped donors of the cohort, an average of about 240,000 unique TCR beta nucleotide sequences were sequenced per donor, roughly a sixth of them non-productive. To predict cytomegalovirus infection status, the study brought together high-throughput TCR immunosequencing, statistical association of individual TCRs with disease status, and machine learning. Every discovery cohort repertoire had been produced on one sequencing platform. A separate validation cohort of 90 to 150 different subjects was used in addition to the roughly 640-subject first cohort. The study used immunosequencing to profile the T cell repertoires of 600 to 850 subjects and linked those repertoires to cytomegalovirus serostatus. About 280 gigabases of sequencing data and approximately 91 million unique TCR sequences made up an early release that covered several hundred HLA-typed donors. The number of typed donors differed by locus: roughly 629-630 for A, B, C, DRB1 and DQB1; some 500 for DQA1; about 600 for DPA1; and some 430 for DPB1. To study patterns of TCR occurrence, a later analysis re-analyzed previously published TCR beta repertoires from under 750 donors and added high-resolution HLA genotyping. Donor age, sex, ethnicity and CMV serostatus were compiled together with the repertoire data. In the later analysis, no new phenotypic data were used to find candidate immune exposures; instead, reliance was placed on TCR beta sequences and their occurrence across donors. In an earlier analysis of 550 to 700 of the donors, high-throughput TCR beta sequencing was used to judge whether each TCR beta V gene segment behaved as functional or pseudogenic. Of the approximately 400 genotyped donors, over 80% were placed in the genetic ancestry cluster associated with self-reported Caucasian donors. HLA typing covered class I and class II loci at four-digit resolution. Roughly 5 DR-DQ haplotypes were handled as single units for association and clustering, since linkage in the cohort was strong. The study was designed to test whether signatures of past pathogen exposure could be identified by cataloging public T cell receptors. In a later genetic analysis, genome-wide SNP genotypes for about 55% of the roughly 670 donors were used, and that subset was treated as a discovery cohort.

Measured from the cysteine to the phenylalanine, the CDR3 is 15 residues long. CDR3 DNA only is kept here, 45 bases in frame from base 1. General study outcomes and caveats: A further reported finding was that TCR beta sequences accurately predicted the HLA-A and HLA-B alleles for most subjects in the first cohort. In a later analysis, some 17,000 TCR beta sequences were associated with specific HLA alleles at a false discovery rate of 0.05. While some public TCRs were present in many individuals, most TCR sequences turned up only very rarely across donors. The authors suggested that the approach could potentially be generalized to other disease states and immunological phenotypes. Because HLA typing was missing for some donors at each locus, association tests included only the typed subset. In a later analysis, TCR association rates were found to vary across HLA loci, with the most associated TCRs seen for DRB1 alleles and the fewest for HLA-C alleles. Compared with equally common non-associated chains, HLA-associated TCR beta chains in a later analysis were more clonally expanded and had lower generation probabilities. Because counts were too low, around 17 rarely observed V segments, including chromosome 9 orphons, were left out of the earlier analysis of roughly 600 of the donors. In an earlier analysis of roughly 500 of the donors, most TCR beta V segments appeared in productive rearrangements about 87% or about 30% of the time, broadly matching IMGT annotations. The classifier was reported to diagnose cytomegalovirus status with high specificity and sensitivity in both the original and validation cohorts. An association between a missense DCLRE1C variant and V-gene and J-gene trimming of TCR beta chains was found in a later genetic analysis and replicated in an independent cohort. A cluster of highly shared sequence variants was judged likely to be a technical artifact of the sequencing pipeline. Some IMGT-functional V segments, including TRBV6-2 and TRBV6-3, could not be told apart with the 87-base-pair reads, so those segments were excluded. A total of some 180 TCR beta chains were listed by the study as associated with cytomegalovirus. Three of the identified cytomegalovirus-associated TCR beta chains were confirmed in vitro to be specific for cytomegalovirus antigens. A later analysis found that most CMV-associated TCR beta chains appeared HLA-restricted, with HLA associations seemingly driven largely by CMV exposure. CMV serostatus was the only immune exposure information available for the cohort. Roughly uniform sequencing depth across donors was assumed in presence/absence analyses, although this assumption may not hold. Linkage disequilibrium might explain the correlated functional status among segregating V segments, but an unknown experimental factor could not be excluded. Assigning TCR associations to individual alleles was difficult when HLA alleles, especially DR and DQ, strongly co-occurred. In this cohort, only TCR beta chains were sequenced, and detectable features were limited by the absence of alpha or paired-chain data. Compared with the approximately 670-donor mean, donors in an Asian-associated ancestry cluster had fewer N-insertions in productive TCRs, according to a later genetic analysis. A later analysis reported that several top co-occurrence clusters appeared linked to parvovirus B19, influenza, CMV and Epstein-Barr virus.

The cohort comprised around 690 healthy bone marrow donors. All cohort members were sampled while nominally healthy, although unrecorded immune exposures were likely present. The donor tested CMV seropositive and was one of the 289 seropositive cohort members. A peripheral blood sample was provided by each donor, and peripheral blood mononuclear cells were used for TCR beta sequencing. The Qiagen DNeasy Blood Extraction Kit was used to extract genomic DNA from the blood cell samples. Preparation of the library involved the immunoSEQ multiplex PCR assay. For the multiplex PCR, a mixture combining 60 forward primers for TCR Vbeta segments and 13 reverse primers for TCR Jbeta segments was used. The CDR3 region of rearranged TCR beta genes was amplified from genomic DNA by a multiplex PCR assay. The Illumina HiSeq System was used to sequence the amplified TCR beta libraries as 87-base-pair reads. On the authors' methods: In a later analysis, tens of millions of unique TCR beta chains were counted across the approximately 640 repertoires, and approximately 11 million of these chains were shared by at least two donors. A nearest-neighbor algorithm error-corrected the raw reads and collapsed the reads into unique sequences, merging closely related sequences to remove PCR and sequencing errors. To assign V, D and J gene segments, CDR3 sequences were aligned to IMGT reference sequences. For a sequence to be retained, a match of at least six nucleotides was required to both a V gene segment and a J gene segment. A rearrangement counted as productive if the CDR3 had no stop codons and remained in frame with V and J, and every other rearrangement counted as non-productive. Following IMGT convention, CDR3 was defined as the stretch from the second conserved V-encoded cysteine to the conserved J-encoded phenylalanine. Sequences without an unambiguous match to a single V gene segment were excluded from the earlier analysis of about 600 of the donors. An earlier analysis of almost 600 of the donors classified V segments as functional when productive rearrangements were above 56.7% and as segregating when the standard deviation between donors was above 5%. A statistical classification framework was built for diagnosing cytomegalovirus status from the catalog of TCR beta chain sequences. In a later analysis, TCR nucleotide sequences were compared against IMGT/GENE-DB human TR gene sequences so that V and J genes could be assigned. A later analysis assigned CDR3 sequences and most-parsimonious VDJ recombination scenarios with the TCRdist pipeline. In a later analysis, every TCR beta chain was defined by the combination of its CDR3 amino acid sequence and its V-gene family, and reads without a unique V-gene family were dropped. As a way to deal with suspected cross-contamination and a sequencing artifact, a later analysis dropped 592 nucleotide sequences that were highly shared and had low generation probability. A later analysis calculated a clonal expansion index for each public chain from normalized within-repertoire ranks of inferred template counts. A later analysis computed generation probabilities with a VDJ recombination model fitted to out-of-frame rearrangements, and checked the results against IGoR. Hypergeometric tests were used in a later analysis to score TCR-TCR, TCR-HLA and TCR-CMV co-occurrence, with a repertoire-size bias correction applied to the TCR pairs. False discovery rates were estimated in a later analysis by permuting HLA or CMV assignments 20 times. A later analysis grouped co-occurring TCRs with DBSCAN, adding TCRdist sequence similarity when clustering within HLA-allele-positive subsets. For co-occurrence clustering, repertoires with fewer than 30,000 or more than 120,000 public chains were excluded, along with five repertoires with anomalous nucleotide sharing. Entries here come from immuneACCESS through TCRdb and include only in-frame sequences with V and J called. Some clones fail to appear in such tables; in the studies checked, an unresolved V gene covers under half of the shortfall, and the cause of the remainder is unknown. The V and J calls and the clone size are those of that table, but D and trimming were determined from the DNA. The sample yields around 140,000 clones; approximately 8.9% were counted once. About 6.7% of the sample belongs to the ten largest clones.

The rearranged segments are TRBV21-1 and TRBJ1-3; TRBD1 is the table's D call and was not checked against the DNA. TRBV21-1 is flagged as a pseudogene. The receptor was derived from a woman between 40 and 55 years old in good health and CMV-seropositive. The specimen was PBMCs. The CDR3 here reads CASSPCIQPGNTIYF. The DNA is as follows: TGTGCCAGCAGCCCTTGCATACAACCGGGAAACACCATATATTTT.